A single T cell receptor (beta chain) is shown here with its context. This record comes from a study of cytomegalovirus exposure and HLA in healthy donors. Across the study: The approximately 600 first-cohort repertoires shared a platform with the 130 or so validation repertoires, as reported in a later analysis.

Profiled with immunoSEQ multiplex PCR; TCRdb holds only in-frame clones, not every one. The table lists 55,000 to 75,000 clones, about 94% of them singletons. The CDR3 spans 13 residues. V lost 5 bases and J 15 bases, leaving 20 bases between the germline ends. CDR1 and CDR2 (germline): GTSNPN, SVGIG (reference sequence). The TCR comes from a man in his late teens or twenties in good health and CMV-seropositive. Material for sequencing was PBMCs. The genes are TRBV30 and TRBJ1-6; maybe TRBD1 (5 bases). The CDR3 sequence is CAWLSMGEAHLHF. In DNA, the CDR3 is TGTGCCTGGCTCTCCATGGGGGAGGCTCACCTCCACTTT. Variable domain in full (rest from reference TRBV30 and TRBJ1-6): SQTIHQWPATLVQPVGSPLSLECTVEGTSNPNLYWYRQAAGRGLQLLFYSVGIGQISSEVPQNLSASRPQDRQFILSSKKLLLSDSGFYLCAWLSMGEAHLHFGNGTRLTVT.